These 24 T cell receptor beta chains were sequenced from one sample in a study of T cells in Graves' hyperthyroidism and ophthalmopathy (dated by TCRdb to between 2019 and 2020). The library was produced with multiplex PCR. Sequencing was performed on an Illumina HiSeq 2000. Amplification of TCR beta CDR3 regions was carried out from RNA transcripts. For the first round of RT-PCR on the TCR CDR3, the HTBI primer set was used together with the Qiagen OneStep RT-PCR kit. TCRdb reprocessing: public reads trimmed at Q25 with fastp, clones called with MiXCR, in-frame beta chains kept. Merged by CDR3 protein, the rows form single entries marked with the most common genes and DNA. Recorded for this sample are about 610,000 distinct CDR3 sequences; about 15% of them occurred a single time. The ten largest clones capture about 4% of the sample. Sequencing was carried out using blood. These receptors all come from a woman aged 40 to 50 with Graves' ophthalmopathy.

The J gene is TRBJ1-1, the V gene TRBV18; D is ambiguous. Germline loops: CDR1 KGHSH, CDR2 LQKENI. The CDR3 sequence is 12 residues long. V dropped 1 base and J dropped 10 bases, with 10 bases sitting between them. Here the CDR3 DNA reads TGTGCCAGCTCACCACGGGCAGGAGGAGCTTTCTTT. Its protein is CASSPRAGGAFF.

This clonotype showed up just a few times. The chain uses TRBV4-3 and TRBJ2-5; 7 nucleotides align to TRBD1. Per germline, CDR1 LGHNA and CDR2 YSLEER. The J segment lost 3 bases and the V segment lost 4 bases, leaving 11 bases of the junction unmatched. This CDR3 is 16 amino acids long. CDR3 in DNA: TGCGCCAGCAGCCTATCCCTTTACACAGGGGAAGAGACCCAGTACTTC. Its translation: CASSLSLYTGEETQYF.

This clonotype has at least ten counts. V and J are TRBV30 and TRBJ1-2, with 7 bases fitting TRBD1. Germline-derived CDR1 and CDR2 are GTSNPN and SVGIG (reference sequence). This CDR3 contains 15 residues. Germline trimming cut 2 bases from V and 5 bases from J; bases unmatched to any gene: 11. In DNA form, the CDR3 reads TGTGCCTGGAGTTTAACAGGGGTGGTGGGTTATGGCTACACCTTC. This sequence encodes CAWSLTGVVGYGYTF.

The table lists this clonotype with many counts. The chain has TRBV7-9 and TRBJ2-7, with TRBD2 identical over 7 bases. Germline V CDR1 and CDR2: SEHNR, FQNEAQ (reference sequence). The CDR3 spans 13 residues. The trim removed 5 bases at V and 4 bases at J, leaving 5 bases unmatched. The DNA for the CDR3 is TGTGCCAGCAGCCGAGAAGCGGGGTACGAGCAGTACTTC. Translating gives CASSREAGYEQYF.

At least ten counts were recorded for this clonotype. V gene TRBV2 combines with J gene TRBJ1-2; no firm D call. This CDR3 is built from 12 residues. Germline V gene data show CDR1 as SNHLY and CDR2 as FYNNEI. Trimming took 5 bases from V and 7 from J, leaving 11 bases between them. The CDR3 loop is CASSPISGGYTF. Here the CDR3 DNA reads TGTGCCAGCAGTCCCATCAGCGGTGGCTACACCTTC.

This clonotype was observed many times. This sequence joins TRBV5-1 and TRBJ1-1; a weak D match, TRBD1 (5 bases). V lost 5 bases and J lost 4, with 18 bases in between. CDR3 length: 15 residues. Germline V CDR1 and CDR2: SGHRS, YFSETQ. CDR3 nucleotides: TGCGCCAGCAGTGGGGACTGGGCGGGCGGCACTGAAGCTTTCTTT. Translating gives CASSGDWAGGTEAFF.

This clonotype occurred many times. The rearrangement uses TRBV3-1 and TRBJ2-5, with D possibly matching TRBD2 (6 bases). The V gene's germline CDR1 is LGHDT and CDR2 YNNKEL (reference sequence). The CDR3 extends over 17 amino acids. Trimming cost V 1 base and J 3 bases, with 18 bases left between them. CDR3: CASSQAFPGLAEETQYF. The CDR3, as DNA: TGTGCCAGCAGCCAAGCCTTCCCCGGGTTAGCGGAAGAGACCCAGTACTTC.

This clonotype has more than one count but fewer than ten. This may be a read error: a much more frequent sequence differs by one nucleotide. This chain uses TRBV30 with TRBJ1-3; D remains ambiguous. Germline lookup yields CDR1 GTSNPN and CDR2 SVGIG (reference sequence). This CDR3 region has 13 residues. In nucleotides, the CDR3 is TGTACCTGGGCGAAGGGCTCTGGAAACACCATATATTTT. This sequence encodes CTWAKGSGNTIYF.

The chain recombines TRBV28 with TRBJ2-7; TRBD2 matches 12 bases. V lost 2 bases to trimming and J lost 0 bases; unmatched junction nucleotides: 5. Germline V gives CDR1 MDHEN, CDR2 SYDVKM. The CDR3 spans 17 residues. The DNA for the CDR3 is TGTGCCAGCAGTTTAAGGCTAGCGGGAGGGAACTCCTACGAGCAGTACTTC. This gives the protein CASSLRLAGGNSYEQYF.

The CDR3 spells CASSYAFLAGSLPYEQYF. CDR3 in DNA: TGTGCCAGCAGTTACGCTTTCCTAGCGGGGTCACTCCCCTACGAGCAGTACTTC. The chain joins TRBV6-2 or TRBV6-3 to TRBJ2-7; 9 bases are shared with TRBD2. After removal of 2 bases from V and 2 bases from J, the junction contained 13 bases not matched to a gene. In germline, CDR1 is MNHEY, CDR2 SVGEGT. The CDR3 sequence is 18 residues long.

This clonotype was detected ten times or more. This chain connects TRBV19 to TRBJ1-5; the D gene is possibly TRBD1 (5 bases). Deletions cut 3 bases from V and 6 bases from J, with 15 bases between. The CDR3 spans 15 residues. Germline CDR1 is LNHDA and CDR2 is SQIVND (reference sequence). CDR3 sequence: CASSISQGVGQPQHF. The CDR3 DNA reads TGTGCCAGTAGTATCAGTCAGGGTGTCGGTCAGCCCCAGCATTTT.

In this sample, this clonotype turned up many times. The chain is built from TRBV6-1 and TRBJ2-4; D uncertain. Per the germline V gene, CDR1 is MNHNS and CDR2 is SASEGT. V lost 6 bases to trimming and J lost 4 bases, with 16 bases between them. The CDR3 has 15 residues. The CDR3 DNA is TGTGCCAGCAGCCAAGAAGGTTACGCAAAAAACATTCAGTACTTC. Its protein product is CASSQEGYAKNIQYF.

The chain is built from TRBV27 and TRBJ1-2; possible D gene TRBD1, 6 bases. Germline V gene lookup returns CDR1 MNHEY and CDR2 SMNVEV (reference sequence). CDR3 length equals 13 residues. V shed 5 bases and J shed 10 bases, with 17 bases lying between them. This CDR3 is CASSPLEGGTYTF. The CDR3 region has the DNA TGTGCCAGCAGTCCTCTAGAGGGGGGAACCTACACCTTC.

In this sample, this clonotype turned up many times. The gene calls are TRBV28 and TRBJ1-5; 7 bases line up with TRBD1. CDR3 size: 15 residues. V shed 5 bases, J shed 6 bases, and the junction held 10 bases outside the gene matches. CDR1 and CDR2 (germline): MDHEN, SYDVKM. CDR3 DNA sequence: TGTGCCAGCAGTCAGACGACAGGGATGGCTCAGCCCCAGCATTTT. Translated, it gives CASSQTTGMAQPQHF. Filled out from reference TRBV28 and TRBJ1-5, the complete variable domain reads DVKVTQSSRYLVKRTGEKVFLECVQDMDHENMFWYRQDPGLGLRLIYFSYDVKMKEKGDIPEGYSVSREKKERFSLILESASTNQTSMYLCASSQTTGMAQPQHFGDGTRLSIL.

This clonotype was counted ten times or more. The CDR3, as DNA: TGTGCCAGCAGTCAGAGAGGGAATGGAAACACCATATATTTT. Protein sequence: CASSQRGNGNTIYF. The rearrangement joins TRBV12-3 or TRBV12-4 to TRBJ1-3; D gene uncertain. The CDR3 extends over 14 amino acids. V shed 5 bases and J shed 3 bases, with 11 bases lying between them.

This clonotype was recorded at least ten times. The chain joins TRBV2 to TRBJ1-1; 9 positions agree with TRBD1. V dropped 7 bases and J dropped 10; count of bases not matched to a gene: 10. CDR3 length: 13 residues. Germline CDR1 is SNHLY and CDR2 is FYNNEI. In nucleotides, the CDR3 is TGTGCCAGCAATCGAGAAGTGGACAGGGGAGCTTTCTTT. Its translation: CASNREVDRGAFF.

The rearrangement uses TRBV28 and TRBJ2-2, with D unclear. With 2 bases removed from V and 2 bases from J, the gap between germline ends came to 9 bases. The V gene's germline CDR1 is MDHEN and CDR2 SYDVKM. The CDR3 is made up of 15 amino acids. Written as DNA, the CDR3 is TGTGCCAGCAGTTTAACTGGGTTCAACACCGGGGAGCTGTTTTTT. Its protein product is CASSLTGFNTGELFF.

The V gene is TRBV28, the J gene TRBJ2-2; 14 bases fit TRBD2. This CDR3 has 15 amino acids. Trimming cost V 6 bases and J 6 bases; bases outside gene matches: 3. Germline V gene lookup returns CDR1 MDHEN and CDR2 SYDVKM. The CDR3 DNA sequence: TGTGCCAGCAGAGGGACTAGCGGGAGATCCGGGGAGCTGTTTTTT. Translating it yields CASRGTSGRSGELFF.

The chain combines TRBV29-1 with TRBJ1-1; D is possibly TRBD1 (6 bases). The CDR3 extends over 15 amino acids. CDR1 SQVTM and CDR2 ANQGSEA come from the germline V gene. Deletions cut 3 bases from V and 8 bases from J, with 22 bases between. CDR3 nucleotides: TGCAGCGTTGATATCCCCGGTCTAGGGGGAGCGGAAGCTTTCTTT. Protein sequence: CSVDIPGLGGAEAFF.

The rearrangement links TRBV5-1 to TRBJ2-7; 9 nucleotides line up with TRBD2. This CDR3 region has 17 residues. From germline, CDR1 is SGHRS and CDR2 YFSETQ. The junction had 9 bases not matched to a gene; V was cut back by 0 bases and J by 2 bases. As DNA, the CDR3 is TGCGCCAGCAGCTTGGATGAGCGGGAGGTCAACCCCTACGAGCAGTACTTC. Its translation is CASSLDEREVNPYEQYF.

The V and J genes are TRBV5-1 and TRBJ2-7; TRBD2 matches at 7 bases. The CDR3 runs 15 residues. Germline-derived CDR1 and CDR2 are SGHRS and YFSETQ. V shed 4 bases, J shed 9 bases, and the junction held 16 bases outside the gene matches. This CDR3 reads CASSLDPLADLSQYF. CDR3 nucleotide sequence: TGCGCCAGCAGCCTAGATCCCCTAGCGGACCTATCGCAGTACTTC.

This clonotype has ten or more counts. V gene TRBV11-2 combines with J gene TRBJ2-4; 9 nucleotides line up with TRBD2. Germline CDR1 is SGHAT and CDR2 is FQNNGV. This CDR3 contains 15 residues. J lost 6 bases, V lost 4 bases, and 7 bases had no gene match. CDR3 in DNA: TGTGCCAGCAGCTCCCACAGCGGGAGGCTAAACATTCAGTACTTC. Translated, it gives CASSSHSGRLNIQYF.

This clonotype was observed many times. CDR3 protein: CASNLGQGSYGYTF. CDR3 in DNA: TGTGCCAGCAACTTGGGACAGGGGAGCTATGGCTACACCTTC. The chain carries TRBV7-2 and TRBJ1-2, with 10 positions matching TRBD1. V shed 7 bases, J shed 4 bases, and the junction held 6 bases outside the gene matches. The length of the CDR3 is 14 residues. From germline, CDR1 is SGHTA and CDR2 FQGNSA. The full variable domain, rest sourced from reference TRBV7-2 and TRBJ1-2, is GAGVSQSPSNKVTEKGKDVELRCDPISGHTALYWYRQSLGQGLEFLIYFQGNSAPDKSGLPSDRFSAERTGGSVSTLTIQRTQQEDSAVYLCASNLGQGSYGYTFGSGTRLTVV.

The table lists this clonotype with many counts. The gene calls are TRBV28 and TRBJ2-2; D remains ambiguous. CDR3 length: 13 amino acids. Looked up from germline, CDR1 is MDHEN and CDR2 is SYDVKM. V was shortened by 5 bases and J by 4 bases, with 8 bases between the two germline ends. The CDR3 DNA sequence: TGTGCCAGCAGTAGGGAAGCCACCGGGGAGCTGTTTTTT. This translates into CASSREATGELFF.